These 31 T cell receptor beta chains were all obtained from the same sample, sequenced in a study of control samples from healthy donors and cancer patients. Sequencing used immunoSEQ multiplex PCR; TCRdb keeps in-frame clones, though not all of them. Among tens of thousands of clones listed, 94% were seen once. Sequenced sample: blood. The receptors were sampled from a man between 25 and 39 years old in good health.

The V gene is TRBV19, the J gene TRBJ1-2; 10 bases match TRBD1. V gave up 6 bases and J gave up 6 bases; unmatched junction bases: 10. The CDR3 is made up of 15 amino acids. Germline V gene sequence: CDR1 LNHDA, CDR2 SQIVND (reference sequence). The CDR3 DNA sequence: TGTGCCAGTAGGTTCGGGGGACAGGGGTTCGATGGCTACACCTTC. Protein: CASRFGGQGFDGYTF.

This clone appeared a single time. The chain joins TRBV30 to TRBJ2-1; D remains ambiguous. Germline loops: CDR1 GTSNPN, CDR2 SVGIG (reference sequence). The germline V and J ends were trimmed by 2 bases and 6 bases, with 17 bases remaining between them. The CDR3 contains 15 residues. The CDR3 sequence: CAWSPARPSFNEQFF. The CDR3 DNA is TGTGCCTGGAGTCCCGCCCGACCCAGTTTCAATGAGCAGTTCTTC.

V is TRBV27 and J is TRBJ2-7; the D gene is possibly TRBD1 (5 bases). This CDR3 is 13 amino acids long. The V gene lost 5 bases and the J gene lost 4 bases, with 12 bases spanning the gap. Germline-derived CDR1 and CDR2 are MNHEY and SMNVEV (reference sequence). The CDR3, as DNA: TGTGCCAGCAGTGTAAGTACAGGTTACGAGCAGTACTTC. The encoded protein is CASSVSTGYEQYF.

This clone was counted a single time. V usage is TRBV5-5 and J usage is TRBJ1-1; D call uncertain. The CDR3 consists of 13 residues. Germline V CDR1 and CDR2: SGHKS, YYEKEE (reference sequence). V was trimmed by 1 base and J by 4 bases, leaving 8 bases between them. CDR3 loop: CASSLWASTEAFF. CDR3 nucleotide sequence: TGTGCCAGCAGCTTGTGGGCTAGCACTGAAGCTTTCTTT. The full variable domain, with the rest looked up from reference TRBV5-5 and TRBJ1-1, is DAGVTQSPTHLIKTRGQQVTLRCSPISGHKSVSWYQQVLGQGPQFIFQYYEKEERGRGNFPDRFSARQFPNYSSELNVNALLLGDSALYLCASSLWASTEAFFGQGTRLTVV.

The chain combines TRBV4-1 with TRBJ1-2; TRBD1 is a possible D gene (5 bases). The CDR3 runs to 17 residues. Per the germline V gene, CDR1 is MGHRA and CDR2 is YSYEKL. Deletions cut 0 bases from V and 2 bases from J, with 16 bases between. In DNA, the CDR3 is TGCGCCAGCAGCCAAGAATCCTTAGGCAGGGCGAACTATGGCTACACCTTC. This sequence encodes CASSQESLGRANYGYTF.

The genes are TRBV7-2 and TRBJ1-2, with D perhaps matching TRBD1 (5 bases). Per germline, CDR1 SGHTA and CDR2 FQGNSA. V dropped 2 bases and J dropped 8 bases, with 12 bases sitting between them. The CDR3 contains 13 residues. The CDR3 DNA sequence: TGTGCCAGCAGCTTAATCGGGGGACGGGGCTACACCTTC. Protein product: CASSLIGGRGYTF. Full variable domain (missing parts from reference TRBV7-2 and TRBJ1-2): GAGVSQSPSNKVTEKGKDVELRCDPISGHTALYWYRQSLGQGLEFLIYFQGNSAPDKSGLPSDRFSAERTGGSVSTLTIQRTQQEDSAVYLCASSLIGGRGYTFGSGTRLTVV.

This chain connects TRBV12-5 to TRBJ1-1, with TRBD1 as a possible D gene (5 bases). Trimming removed 7 bases at V and 1 base at J, with 10 bases between. The CDR3 runs 13 residues. CDR1 and CDR2 from the germline V gene are LGHNT and FRNRAP. In DNA form, the CDR3 reads TGTGCTAGTGCCCCTCAGGGGAACACTGAAGCTTTCTTT. Protein product: CASAPQGNTEAFF.

Concerning this clone: This specimen includes other DNA sequences encoding the same CDR3. The chain combines TRBV15 with TRBJ2-5; D perhaps matches TRBD2 (6 bases). The germline CDR1 and CDR2 sequences are LNHNV and YYDKDF (reference sequence). Trimming pared 5 bases from V and 4 bases from J, leaving 17 bases between. The CDR3 has 15 amino acids. The CDR3 region has the DNA TGTGCCACCAGCTCCTCATTGGAGGGCAGAGAGACCCAGTACTTC. Amino acids: CATSSSLEGRETQYF.

J is TRBJ2-4 and V is TRBV11-2, with TRBD1 identical over 9 bases. The CDR3 runs to 19 residues. V gave up 1 base and J gave up 6 bases; unmatched junction bases: 16. The germline V gene has CDR1 SGHAT and CDR2 FQNNGV. Written as DNA, the CDR3 is TGTGCCAGCAGCTTAGTAGGGGGGTTTAGGGACAGGGCGGGAAACATTCAGTACTTC. Its protein is CASSLVGGFRDRAGNIQYF.

Judged by abundance, this clone is medium-sized. The rearrangement uses TRBV2 and TRBJ1-5, with D unclear. Germline V lookup: CDR1 SNHLY, CDR2 FYNNEI. The CDR3 sequence is 13 residues long. Trimming left V 4 bases short and J 2 bases short, with 6 bases between. CDR3 DNA sequence: TGTGCCAGCAGTGGAGAGGGCAATCAGCCCCAGCATTTT. Protein sequence: CASSGEGNQPQHF.

V is TRBV5-6 and J is TRBJ1-1; 11 bases fit TRBD1. From germline, CDR1 is SGHDT and CDR2 YYEEEE. V lost 4 bases and J lost 0; bases outside the gene matches: 11. This CDR3 contains 18 residues. The CDR3 region has the DNA TGTGCCAGCAGCAAGAGGACAGGGGGCTATGTCATGAACACTGAAGCTTTCTTT. The encoded protein is CASSKRTGGYVMNTEAFF. Based on the CDR3 plus reference TRBV5-6 and TRBJ1-1, the full variable domain is DAGVTQSPTHLIKTRGQQVTLRCSPKSGHDTVSWYQQALGQGPQFIFQYYEEEERQRGNFPDRFSGHQFPNYSSELNVNALLLGDSALYLCASSKRTGGYVMNTEAFFGQGTRLTVV.

In this sample, this clone turned up once. V and J are TRBV30 and TRBJ2-7; 10 nucleotides line up with TRBD1. The ends lost 2 bases at V and 3 bases at J; junction bases unmatched: 4. Germline V gene sequence: CDR1 GTSNPN, CDR2 SVGIG (reference sequence). This CDR3 has 14 amino acids. CDR3 DNA: TGTGCCTGGAGTATCGGACAGGGGGACTACGAGCAGTACTTC. This translates into CAWSIGQGDYEQYF.

The chain uses TRBV6-5 and TRBJ2-7; 9 bases agree with TRBD1. The trim removed 4 bases at V and 5 bases at J, leaving 9 bases unmatched. The CDR3 has 15 amino acids. The germline gives CDR1 MNHEY, CDR2 SVGAGI. CDR3 DNA sequence: TGTGCCAGCAGTTCCCGGACAGGGGCCCGAAACGAGCAGTACTTC. Protein sequence: CASSSRTGARNEQYF.

This chain connects TRBV19 to TRBJ2-7, with 7 positions matching TRBD1. Per the germline V gene, CDR1 is LNHDA and CDR2 is SQIVND (reference sequence). The CDR3 loop spans 15 amino acids. The V and J ends lost 3 bases and 3 bases, in that order; junction bases with no gene match: 8. The CDR3 is CASSIARQGIYEQYF. CDR3 nucleotides: TGTGCCAGTAGTATCGCCCGACAGGGCATCTACGAGCAGTACTTC.

CDR3 loop: CASSRTKNTEAFF. CDR3 DNA sequence: TGTGCCAGCAGCCGTACAAAGAACACTGAAGCTTTCTTT. The chain couples TRBV11-1 to TRBJ1-1, with D unresolved. This CDR3 comprises 13 residues. CDR1 SGHAT and CDR2 FQDESV come from the germline V gene (reference sequence). V lost 5 bases, J lost 1 base, and 8 bases lay in between.

CDR3 DNA sequence: TGTGCCAGCAAACCGAACAACGCCTACGAGCAGTACTTC. Amino acids: CASKPNNAYEQYF. The V gene is TRBV12-3 or TRBV12-4, the J gene TRBJ2-7, with unresolved D. This CDR3 spans 13 amino acids. V lost 7 bases, J lost 2 bases, and 12 bases lay in between.

The J gene is TRBJ1-4, the V gene TRBV19, with D possibly matching TRBD1 (5 bases). The V gene lost 5 bases and the J gene lost 0 bases, with 10 bases spanning the gap. The CDR3 is 15 residues long. The V gene's germline CDR1 is LNHDA and CDR2 SQIVND (reference sequence). The CDR3 sequence: CASSSEGSTNEKLFF. The CDR3 DNA reads as TGTGCCAGTAGTTCCGAGGGGTCAACTAATGAAAAACTGTTTTTT.

The CDR3 reads CASSLSPSPYGYTF. CDR3 sequence (DNA): TGTGCCAGCAGTTTATCGCCCAGCCCGTATGGCTACACCTTC. V usage is TRBV27 and J usage is TRBJ1-2, with D uncertain. The ends were cut back, 0 bases at V and 5 bases at J, with 10 bases in the middle. The CDR3 totals 14 residues. Germline CDR1 MNHEY, CDR2 SMNVEV (reference sequence).

CDR3 DNA sequence: TGTGCCAGCACCCTTCAGGGGGCACGGCAGCCCCAGCATTTT. Its translation is CASTLQGARQPQHF. The genes are TRBV5-6 and TRBJ1-5; 8 nucleotides agree with TRBD1. Germline assignment: CDR1 SGHDT and CDR2 YYEEEE. Trimming took 6 bases from V and 7 from J; bases not matched to a gene: 9. The CDR3 runs 14 residues.

This clone has more than one count but fewer than ten. The chain recombines TRBV4-1 with TRBJ1-1; D uncertain. Germline V gene data show CDR1 as MGHRA and CDR2 as YSYEKL. The CDR3 consists of 17 residues. Between the trimmed V and J ends, which lost 4 bases and 0 bases, there was a span of 18 bases. DNA for the CDR3: TGCGCCAGCAGCCTTAAGTCTCAATTGGGTGTGAACACTGAAGCTTTCTTT. Protein sequence: CASSLKSQLGVNTEAFF.

This chain joins TRBV7-2 and TRBJ2-3; 12 nucleotides align to TRBD2. J gave up 0 bases and V 5 bases, and 12 bases lay outside the gene matches. The germline CDR1 and CDR2 sequences are SGHTA and FQGNSA. The CDR3 is 19 amino acids. Here the CDR3 DNA reads TGTGCCAGCAGCCCCCTCGGGCTAGCGGGGGGGCAAAGCACAGATACGCAGTATTTT. Translating gives CASSPLGLAGGQSTDTQYF. Combining the CDR3 with reference TRBV7-2 and TRBJ2-3 gives the whole variable domain GAGVSQSPSNKVTEKGKDVELRCDPISGHTALYWYRQSLGQGLEFLIYFQGNSAPDKSGLPSDRFSAERTGGSVSTLTIQRTQQEDSAVYLCASSPLGLAGGQSTDTQYFGPGTRLTVL.

The rearrangement links TRBV4-2 to TRBJ1-5, with TRBD1 matching over 9 bases. V shed 3 bases, J shed 7 bases, and the junction held 4 bases outside the gene matches. The CDR3 is 14 residues long. Germline V gene lookup returns CDR1 LGHNA and CDR2 YNFKEQ. The CDR3: CASSQGDRVQPQHF. In DNA, the CDR3 is TGTGCCAGCAGCCAGGGGGACAGGGTCCAGCCCCAGCATTTT.

The rearrangement uses TRBV18 and TRBJ1-2, with TRBD1 matching over 11 bases. The length of the CDR3 is 14 residues. Germline CDR1 is KGHSH and CDR2 is LQKENI. The V segment lost 3 bases and the J segment 8 bases; nucleotides outside the gene matches: 5. The CDR3 region is CASSPGTGGIGYTF. CDR3 sequence (DNA): TGTGCCAGCTCACCTGGGACAGGGGGTATCGGCTACACCTTC.

V gene TRBV7-9 combines with J gene TRBJ2-4, with D hard to call. Germline V gene lookup returns CDR1 SEHNR and CDR2 FQNEAQ (reference sequence). V was cut by 5 bases and J by 0 bases, with 11 bases left in between. This CDR3 has 15 residues. The DNA for the CDR3 is TGTGCCAGCAGCCCCCCTAGGGTAGCCAAAAACATTCAGTACTTC. Translation: CASSPPRVAKNIQYF.

The rearrangement joins TRBV7-9 to TRBJ2-2; possible D gene TRBD2, 6 bases. CDR3 length equals 17 residues. Trimming shortened V by 3 bases and J by 6 bases, and 20 bases separated the two germline ends. Looked up from germline, CDR1 is SEHNR and CDR2 is FQNEAQ (reference sequence). The CDR3 nucleotides are TGTGCCAGCAGCTTCGGTGGCGGGGCCCCAAGGGCCGGGGAGCTGTTTTTT. Its protein is CASSFGGGAPRAGELFF.

V gene TRBV14 combines with J gene TRBJ2-7; D unresolved. This CDR3 contains 13 residues. V gave up 0 bases and J gave up 12 bases, with 15 bases separating them. Germline values: CDR1 SGHDN, CDR2 FVKESK. The CDR3 spells CASSQDIVRASYF. CDR3 DNA: TGTGCCAGCAGCCAAGATATCGTTAGGGCATCGTACTTC.

V and J are TRBV14 and TRBJ2-2; no clear D. Germline-derived CDR1 and CDR2 are SGHDN and FVKESK. Trimming shortened V by 0 bases and J by 4 bases, and 6 bases separated the two germline ends. The CDR3 has 14 residues. The CDR3 region has the DNA TGTGCCAGCAGCCAAGAACTGTCCACCGGGGAGCTGTTTTTT. Translated, it gives CASSQELSTGELFF.

The rearrangement joins TRBV7-3 to TRBJ1-6, with D perhaps matching TRBD1 (6 bases). Between the trimmed V and J ends, which lost 5 bases and 10 bases, there was a span of 18 bases. Germline CDR1 reads SGHTA; CDR2 reads FQGTGA. This CDR3 region has 15 residues. CDR3: CASSPAGTSESPLHF. DNA of the CDR3: TGTGCCAGCAGCCCAGCCGGGACATCGGAATCACCCCTCCACTTT.

The chain recombines TRBV19 with TRBJ2-7, with 8 positions matching TRBD1. The CDR3 consists of 15 residues. Looked up from germline, CDR1 is LNHDA and CDR2 is SQIVND (reference sequence). V dropped 3 bases and J dropped 0; count of bases not matched to a gene: 4. CDR3 nucleotides: TGTGCCAGTAGTATGTTTGGACAGGGCTCCTACGAGCAGTACTTC. It yields the protein CASSMFGQGSYEQYF.

This clone came up a few times. This chain joins TRBV2 and TRBJ1-1, with D possibly being TRBD1 (5 bases). Germline assignment: CDR1 SNHLY and CDR2 FYNNEI. Trimming removed 4 bases from V and 11 bases from J, with 14 bases in between. CDR3 length: 12 residues. The CDR3 spells CASSGDGGSAFF. CDR3 sequence (DNA): TGTGCCAGCAGTGGAGACGGGGGATCGGCTTTCTTT.

This chain connects TRBV7-9 to TRBJ2-4; TRBD1 matches at 7 bases. V lost 1 base to trimming and J lost 2 bases; unmatched junction nucleotides: 5. The CDR3 has 16 residues. Germline values: CDR1 SEHNR, CDR2 FQNEAQ (reference sequence). The CDR3 DNA follows: TGTGCCAGCAGCTTAGGGGACAGCTTATCCAAAAACATTCAGTACTTC. Its translation is CASSLGDSLSKNIQYF.